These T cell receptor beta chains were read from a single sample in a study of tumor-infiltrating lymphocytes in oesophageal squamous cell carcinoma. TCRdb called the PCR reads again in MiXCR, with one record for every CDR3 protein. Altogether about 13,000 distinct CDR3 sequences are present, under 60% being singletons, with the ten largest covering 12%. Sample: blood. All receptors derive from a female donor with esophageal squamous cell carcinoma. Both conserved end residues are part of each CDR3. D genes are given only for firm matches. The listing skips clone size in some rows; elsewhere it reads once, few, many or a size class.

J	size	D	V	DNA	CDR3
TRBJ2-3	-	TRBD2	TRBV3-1	TGTGCCAGCAGTATTAGCGGGAGTGGTACAGATACGCAGTATTTT	CASSISGSGTDTQYF
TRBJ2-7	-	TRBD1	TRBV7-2	TGTGCCAGCAGCCGGGGACAGACCTACGAGCAGTACTTC	CASSRGQTYEQYF
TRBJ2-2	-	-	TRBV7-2	TGTGCCAGCAGCCATGGGGGGAGCGGCGGGGAGCTGTTTTTT	CASSHGGSGGELFF
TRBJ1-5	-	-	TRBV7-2	TGTGCCAGCAGCGGTCGAACGAATCAGCCCCAGCATTTT	CASSGRTNQPQHF
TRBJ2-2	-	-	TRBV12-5	TGTGCTAGTGGTTTGTCTGGGGAGCTGTTTTTT	CASGLSGELFF
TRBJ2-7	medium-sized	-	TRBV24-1	TGTGCCACCAGTGATTTACGGGTTTGGGCAGGGACCTACGAGCAGTACTTC	CATSDLRVWAGTYEQYF
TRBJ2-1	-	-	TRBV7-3	TGTGCCAGCAGCTCCTCTAGTTTCAATGAGCAGTTCTTC	CASSSSSFNEQFF
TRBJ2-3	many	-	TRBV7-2	TGTGCCAGCAGCCCCTTGGGACGCACAGATACGCAGTATTTT	CASSPLGRTDTQYF
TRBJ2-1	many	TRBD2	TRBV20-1	TGCAGTGCTAGGGCGGGACTAGCGACTAACAATGAGCAGTTCTTC	CSARAGLATNNEQFF
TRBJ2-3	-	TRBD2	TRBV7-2	TGTGCCAGCAGGCCGACCGGGACTAGCGGGAGGACCTCTTTT	CASRPTGTSGRTSF
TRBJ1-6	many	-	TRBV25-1	TGTGCCAGCAGTGAATTAAGGGGGGGGGGTGGCACGGATCCCCTCCACTTT	CASSELRGGGGTDPLHF
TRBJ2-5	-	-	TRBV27	TGTGCCAGCAGCCGCCAAGAGACCCAGTACTTC	CASSRQETQYF
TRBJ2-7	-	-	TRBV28	TGTGCCAGCAGTTTACCCTCGACAACCTACGAGCAGTACTTC	CASSLPSTTYEQYF
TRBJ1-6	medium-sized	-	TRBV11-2	TGTGCCAGCAGCCCCGGAGGGAGGAATAATTCACCCCTCCACTTT	CASSPGGRNNSPLHF
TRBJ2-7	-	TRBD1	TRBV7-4	TGTGCCAGCAGCCCAGTAGGGGATACAGGGGGTTACTACGAGCAGTACTTC	CASSPVGDTGGYYEQYF
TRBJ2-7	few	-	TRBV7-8	TGTGCCAGCAGCTCTGCCTACGAGCAGTACTTC	CASSSAYEQYF
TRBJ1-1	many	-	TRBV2	TGTGCCAGCAGTGAATGGGAAGGTAAAGCTGAAGCTTTCTTT	CASSEWEGKAEAFF
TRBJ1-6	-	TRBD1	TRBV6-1	TGTGCCAGCAGTTGGGACAGTCCCCATAATTCACCCCTCCACTTT	CASSWDSPHNSPLHF
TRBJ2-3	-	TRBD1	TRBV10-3	TGTGCCGTTAGGGACAGGGGGCGTACAGATACGCAGTATTTT	CAVRDRGRTDTQYF
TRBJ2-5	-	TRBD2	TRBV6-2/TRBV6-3	TGTGCCAGCAGTGCGACTAGCGGGAGTGGACAAGAGACCCAGTACTTC	CASSATSGSGQETQYF
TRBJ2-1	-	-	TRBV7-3	TGTGCCAGCAGCTTAGGCAATCAGCAGTTCTTC	CASSLGNQQFF
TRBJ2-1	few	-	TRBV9	TGTGCCAGCAGCGCCCCTACTAGGAACGATGAGCAGTTCTTC	CASSAPTRNDEQFF
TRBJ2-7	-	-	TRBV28	TGTGCCAGCAGTTCATATACTAGAAGGTCGTCCTACGAGCAGTACTTC	CASSSYTRRSSYEQYF
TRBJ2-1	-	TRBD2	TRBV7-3	TGTGCCAGCAGAATAGCGGGGGGGGGAGAGACCCAGTTCTTC	CASRIAGGGETQFF
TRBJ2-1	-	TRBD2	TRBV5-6	TGTGCCAGCAGCCGTAGAGGACTAGCGGGATATATAATCTACAATGAGCAGTTCTTC	CASSRRGLAGYIIYNEQFF
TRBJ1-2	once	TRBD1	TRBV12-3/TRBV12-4	TGTGCCAGCAGAATACAGGGGCAGGGAGGCTACACCTTC	CASRIQGQGGYTF
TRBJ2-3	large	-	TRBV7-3	TGTGCCAGCAGCTTAATGGACTACACAGATACGCAGTATTTT	CASSLMDYTDTQYF
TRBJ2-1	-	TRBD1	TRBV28	TGTGCCAGCAGTTTTAGGGACAGGGGGTTCAGTGAGCAGTTCTTC	CASSFRDRGFSEQFF
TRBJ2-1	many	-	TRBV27	TGTGCCAGCAGTTTACGAGGGTACTCCTACAATGAGCAGTTCTTC	CASSLRGYSYNEQFF
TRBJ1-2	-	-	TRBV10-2	TGCGCCAGCAGTGAGTCGGCAGGGGCCCAGGGTGGCTACACCTTC	CASSESAGAQGGYTF
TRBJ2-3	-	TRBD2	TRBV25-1	TGTGCCAGCAGTGATTCCGGGACTAGCGGGAGAGTAGATACGCAGTATTTT	CASSDSGTSGRVDTQYF
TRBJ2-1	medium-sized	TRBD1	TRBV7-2	TGTGCCAGCAGCTTAGGGGGACAGACCTACAATGAGCAGTTCTTC	CASSLGGQTYNEQFF
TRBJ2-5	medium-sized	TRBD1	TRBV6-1	TGTGCCAGCAGCCGGGACAGGGGAGTGACGGAGACCCAGTACTTC	CASSRDRGVTETQYF
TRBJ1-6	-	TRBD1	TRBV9	TGTGCCAGCAGCGAGACAGGGAGCTCCTATAATTCACCCCTCCACTTT	CASSETGSSYNSPLHF
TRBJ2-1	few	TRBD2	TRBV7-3	TGTGCCAGCAGACTAGCGGGAGGGAACAATGAGCAGTTCTTC	CASRLAGGNNEQFF
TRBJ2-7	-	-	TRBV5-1	TGCGCCAGCAGCCCAGGGACTTACTACAATGAGCAGTACTTC	CASSPGTYYNEQYF
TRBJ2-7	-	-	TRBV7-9	TGTGCCAGCAGCTTAATCGGGGTGAGCTCCTACAATGAGCAGTACTTC	CASSLIGVSSYNEQYF
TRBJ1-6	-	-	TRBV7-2	TGTGCCAGCAGCTCGATGCTTACAGCCTACAATGAGCAGTTCTTT	CASSSMLTAYNEQFF
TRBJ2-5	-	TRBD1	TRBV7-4	TGTGCCAGCAGCGGCCCGGGACAGCGGACGGGGACCCAGTACTTC	CASSGPGQRTGTQYF
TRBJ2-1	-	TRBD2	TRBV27	TGTGCCAGCAGTTTTTCGACTAGCGGGAGGGACGAGCAGTTCTTC	CASSFSTSGRDEQFF
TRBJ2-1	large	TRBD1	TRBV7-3	TGTGCCAGCAGCTCCGGGACAGGTCTTGAGCAGTTCTTC	CASSSGTGLEQFF
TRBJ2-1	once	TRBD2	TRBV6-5	TGTGCCAGCAGTTGGGGAAGCGGGAGGTATTACAATGAGCAGTTCTTC	CASSWGSGRYYNEQFF
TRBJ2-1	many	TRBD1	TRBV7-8	TGTGCCAGCAGCTTAAGGGGGACAGGGATCAACAATGAGCAGTTCTTC	CASSLRGTGINNEQFF
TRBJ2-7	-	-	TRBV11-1	TGTGCCAGCAGCCCAGGCTGGTCGGCAGGGGTCTTC	CASSPGWSAGVF
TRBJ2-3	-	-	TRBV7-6	TGTGCCAGCAGCATGTTCACAGATACGCAGTATTTT	CASSMFTDTQYF
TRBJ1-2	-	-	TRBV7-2	TGTGCCAGCAGCTTAGTTTGGACGAACTATGGCTACACCTTC	CASSLVWTNYGYTF